This record covers a single TCR beta chain. The sample belongs to a study of shared clonotypes between healthy human individuals. In germline, CDR1 is MDHEN, CDR2 SYDVKM. CDR3 length: 14 residues. Trimming removed 5 bases from V and 0 bases from J, with 11 bases in between. Naive CD8 isolation took CD45RO-negative cells positively selected for CCR7 and excluded terminally differentiated effector memory CD45RA+ cells. Libraries were prepared by immunoSEQ multiplex PCR; TCRdb keeps only in-frame clonotypes and omits some of them. The data hold millions of clones, with just over 90% observed a single time.

Sequencing was performed on naive CD8+ T cells from PBMCs. The V gene is TRBV28, the J gene TRBJ2-7; D possibly corresponds to TRBD1 (6 bases). This TCR was recovered from a man between 18 and 29 years old in good health. Some clones in this sample may be carry-over from other donors' samples. Written as DNA, the CDR3 is TGTGCCAGCAGTGTAACAGGGAGCTCCTACGAGCAGTACTTC. Translation: CASSVTGSSYEQYF.